This is a list of T cell receptor beta chains from one sample in a study of beta chain features in type 1 diabetes. The method was immunoSEQ multiplex PCR; TCRdb's version includes in-frame clones alone and lacks a portion of them. The table shows hundreds of thousands of clones, with 11% to 15% occurring only once. The sequenced sample consisted of naive CD4+ T cells from blood. The receptors shown here come from a man aged 18 to 35 with type 1 diabetes. The CDR3 runs from the conserved cysteine through the conserved F or W. The D gene is left open where the match is weak. Clone sizes are given selectively: once, few, many, or a class where the clone is expanded.

J,D,size,V,DNA,CDR3
TRBJ2-3,-,-,TRBV18,TGTGCCAGCTCACCACGCGGAAGTAGCACAGATACGCAGTATTTT,CASSPRGSSTDTQYF
TRBJ2-1,TRBD2,-,TRBV19,TGTGCCAGTAGTCGCTCCGGGACTAGCGGGAGGAATGAGCAGTTCTTC,CASSRSGTSGRNEQFF
TRBJ2-1,TRBD2,-,TRBV7-6,TGTGCCAGCAGCATTAGCGGGGGGATATACAATGAGCAGTTCTTC,CASSISGGIYNEQFF
TRBJ2-1,-,-,TRBV7-2,TGTGCCAGCAGCTTAGCGGTCGTCTCCTACAATGAGCAGTTCTTC,CASSLAVVSYNEQFF
TRBJ2-5,TRBD1,-,TRBV5-1,TGCGCCAGCAGCTCCCAGGGGGCGAAGGAGACCCAGTACTTC,CASSSQGAKETQYF
TRBJ2-5,-,few,TRBV5-6,TGTGCCAGCAGCCGGGACACTGCGCCTCAAGAGACCCAGTACTTC,CASSRDTAPQETQYF
TRBJ1-1,-,-,TRBV30,TGTGCCTGGAGTAGACCGAACACTGAAGCTTTCTTT,CAWSRPNTEAFF
TRBJ1-1,TRBD1,few,TRBV6-1,TGTGCCAGCTCTCAGGGGGTTGACACTGAAGCTTTCTTT,CASSQGVDTEAFF
TRBJ1-1,-,-,TRBV5-1,TGCGCCAGCAGCTTGGCCCCGGGCGACACTGAAGCTTTCTTT,CASSLAPGDTEAFF
TRBJ1-2,-,-,TRBV6-5,TGTGCCAGCACCATATCAGGCCATGGTAACTATGGCTACACCTTC,CASTISGHGNYGYTF
TRBJ2-7,-,few,TRBV21-1,TGTGCCAGCAGCAAAGTGGACTCCCGAACCCCATCGTCCTTCTACGAGCAGTACTTC,CASSKVDSRTPSSFYEQYF
TRBJ1-2,-,-,TRBV7-2,TGTGCCAGCAGCACCCTTAGCAGGGAGGGTGGCTACACCTTC,CASSTLSREGGYTF
TRBJ2-3,TRBD1,-,TRBV29-1,TGCAGCGTCCACACCCGGGACAGGGATCTCACAGATACGCAGTATTTT,CSVHTRDRDLTDTQYF
TRBJ2-3,-,-,TRBV4-3,TGCGCCAGCAGCCAAGGATTCCCAGATACGCAGTATTTT,CASSQGFPDTQYF
TRBJ2-1,-,-,TRBV27,TGTGCCAGCTCGAATATAGCAAATGAGCAGTTCTTC,CASSNIANEQFF